What follows is one T cell receptor (beta chain) and its context. Its cognate antigen is unknown. Naive CD4+ cells had CD25+ Tregs removed. Study-wide results and caveats: Tumor-infiltrating Treg TCR alpha and beta sequences overlapped most with tumor naive CD4+ T cells, then blood naive. The TCR gene usage of tumor memory CD4+ T cells clustered together with blood and lymph node memory CD4+ cells and with lymph node naive CD4+ cells.

Constant-region reverse primers amplified full-length variable regions, followed by semi-nested Nested Universal Primer A PCR. MiXCR, run by TCRdb on the 5' RACE reads, gives a single entry per CDR3 protein. The sample shows tens of thousands of distinct CDR3 sequences, 18% of them seen only once. The V and J ends lost 6 bases and 2 bases respectively, with 10 bases between them. In germline, CDR1 is SQVTM, CDR2 ANQGSEA. The CDR3 covers 12 residues. The chain links TRBV29-1 to TRBJ2-5; D not certain. The specimen sequenced was naive CD4+ T cells sorted from a lymph node. Subset described: naive CD4+ T cells, CD4+CD45RA+CD25-. The sequence was collected from a female donor with breast cancer. CDR3 DNA sequence: TGCAGCGTCCGACTGACTCAAGAGACCCAGTACTTC. It is translated as CSVRLTQETQYF.